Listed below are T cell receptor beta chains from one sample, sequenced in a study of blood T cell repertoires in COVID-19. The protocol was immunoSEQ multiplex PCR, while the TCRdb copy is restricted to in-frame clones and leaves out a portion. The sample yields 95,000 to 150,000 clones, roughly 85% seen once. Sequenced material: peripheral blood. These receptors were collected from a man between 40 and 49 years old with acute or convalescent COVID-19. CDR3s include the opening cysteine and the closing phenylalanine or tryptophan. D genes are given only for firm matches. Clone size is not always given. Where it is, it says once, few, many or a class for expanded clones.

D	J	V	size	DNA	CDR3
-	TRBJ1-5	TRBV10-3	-	TGTGCCATCAGGGAAAGGGAGGATCAGCCCCAGCATTTT	CAIREREDQPQHF
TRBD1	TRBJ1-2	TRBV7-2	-	TGTGCCAGCAGCTCGACGGGACAGGTTATCTATGGCTACACCTTC	CASSSTGQVIYGYTF
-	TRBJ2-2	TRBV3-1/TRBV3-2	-	TGTGCCAGCAGCCAAGATAGCCGGGCAGGGATTCCCGGGGAGCTGTTTTTT	CASSQDSRAGIPGELFF
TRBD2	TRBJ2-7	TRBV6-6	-	TGTGCCAGCTGGTCCTCTAGCGGGAGTTACGAGCAGTACTTC	CASWSSSGSYEQYF
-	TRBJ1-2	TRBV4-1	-	TGCGCCAGCAGCCTGACTGAGAACTATGGCTACACCTTC	CASSLTENYGYTF
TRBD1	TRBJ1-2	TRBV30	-	TGTGCCTGGGGCTGGGACAGGGGCCTCAGGAGCTATGGCTACACCTTC	CAWGWDRGLRSYGYTF
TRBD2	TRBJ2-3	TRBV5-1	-	TGCGCCAGCAGCTCCCGACTAGCGGGGTATTCGAGCACAGATACGCAGTATTTT	CASSSRLAGYSSTDTQYF
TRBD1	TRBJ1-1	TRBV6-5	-	TGTGCCAGCAGTTGGACAGGGGTGGGCACTGAAGCTTTCTTT	CASSWTGVGTEAFF
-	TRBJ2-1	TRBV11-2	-	TGTGCCAGCAGCTTACGGGACTTTCTATACAATGAGCAGTTCTTC	CASSLRDFLYNEQFF
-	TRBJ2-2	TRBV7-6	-	TGTGCCAGCAGCTTAAGCGAGAACACCGGGGAGCTGTTTTTT	CASSLSENTGELFF
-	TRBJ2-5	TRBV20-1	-	TGCAGTGCTAGATTCCCGGAGACCCAGTACTTC	CSARFPETQYF
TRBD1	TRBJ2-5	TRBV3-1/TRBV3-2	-	TGTGCCAGCAGCCAAGAGGACAGGGGCCTTAGGAAGACCCAGTACTTC	CASSQEDRGLRKTQYF
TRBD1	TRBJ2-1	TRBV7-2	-	TGTGCCAGCAGTCAGGGACAGGGGGCGAACAATGAGCAGTTCTTC	CASSQGQGANNEQFF
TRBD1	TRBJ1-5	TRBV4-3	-	TGCGCCAGCAGCCCAGAAGGGACAGTTGGTCAGCCCCAGCATTTT	CASSPEGTVGQPQHF
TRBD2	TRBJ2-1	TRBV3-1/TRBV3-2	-	TGTGCCAGCAGCCAATACTTGGGAGGGGACTACAATGAGCAGTTCTTC	CASSQYLGGDYNEQFF
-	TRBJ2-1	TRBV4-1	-	TGCGCCAGCAGCCAAGATGACCGCGGGAATGAGCAGTTCTTC	CASSQDDRGNEQFF
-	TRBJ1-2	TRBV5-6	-	TGTGCCAGCAGTTCCCCCAGGGATTGGTATGGCTACACCTTC	CASSSPRDWYGYTF
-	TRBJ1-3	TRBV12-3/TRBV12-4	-	TGTGCCAGCAGCCCTACAGCAAACACCATATATTTT	CASSPTANTIYF
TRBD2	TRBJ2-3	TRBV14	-	TGTGCCAGCAGCCGCCGGACTAGCGGGGGAGCATCTAGCACAGATACGCAGTATTTT	CASSRRTSGGASSTDTQYF
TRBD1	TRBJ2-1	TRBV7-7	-	TGTGCTAGCAGCTTAGCCCCAGGGGGCGCCGACTACAATGAGCAGTTCTTC	CASSLAPGGADYNEQFF
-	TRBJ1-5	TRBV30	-	TGTGCCTGGAGTGAGGGCCCCGGGAGGAATCAGCCCCAGCATTTT	CAWSEGPGRNQPQHF
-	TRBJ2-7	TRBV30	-	TGTGCCTGGGACAGTTCCTACGAGCAGTACTTC	CAWDSSYEQYF
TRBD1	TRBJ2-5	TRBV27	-	TGTGCCAGCAGTTTCCTAGGGGGCGGCGGTGAGACCCAGTACTTC	CASSFLGGGGETQYF
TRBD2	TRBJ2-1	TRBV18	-	TGTGCCAGCTCATCGGCTAGCGGGAGACTATACAATGAGCAGTTCTTC	CASSSASGRLYNEQFF
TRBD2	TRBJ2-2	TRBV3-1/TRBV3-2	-	TGTGCCAGCAGCCAAGAGGGGCGGGAGTATAACACCGGGGAGCTGTTTTTT	CASSQEGREYNTGELFF
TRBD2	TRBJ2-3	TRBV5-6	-	TGTGCCAGCAGCTTGGCCTTTTATAGCGGGAGGGCAGATACGCAGTATTTT	CASSLAFYSGRADTQYF
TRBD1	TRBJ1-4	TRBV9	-	TGTGCCAGCAGCCACGACCGGGACAGGGTGAATGAAAAACTGTTTTTT	CASSHDRDRVNEKLFF
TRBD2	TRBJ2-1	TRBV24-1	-	TGTGCCACCAGTGACGGGACTAGCGGGAGACCTCCCTACAATGAGCAGTTCTTC	CATSDGTSGRPPYNEQFF
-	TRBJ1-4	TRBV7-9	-	TGTGCCAGCAGCTTAACGAGGGAGTTAGGGGAAAAACTGTTTTTT	CASSLTRELGEKLFF
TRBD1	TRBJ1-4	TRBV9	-	TGTGCCAGCAGCGACAGGGGCGGGGAAAAACTGTTTTTT	CASSDRGGEKLFF
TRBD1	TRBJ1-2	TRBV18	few	TGTGCCAGCAACCGGGAGGGGGCGAACTATGGCTACACCTTC	CASNREGANYGYTF
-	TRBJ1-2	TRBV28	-	TGTGCCAGTCAGGTGGGCAACCTCTATGGCTACACCTTC	CASQVGNLYGYTF
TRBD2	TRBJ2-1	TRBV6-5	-	TGTGCCATCGCGGGGGTAAACAATGAGCAGTTCTTC	CAIAGVNNEQFF
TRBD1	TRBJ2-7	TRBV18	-	TGTGCCAGCCACGGGACAGGGGTAAGCGAGCAGTACTTC	CASHGTGVSEQYF
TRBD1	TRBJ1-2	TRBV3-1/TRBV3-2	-	TGTGCCAGCAGCCCCCACAGGGGCTATGGCTACACCTTC	CASSPHRGYGYTF
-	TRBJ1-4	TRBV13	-	TGTGCCAGCAGCTCCTTAGGCCATGGGACTGCAACTAATGAAAAACTGTTTTTT	CASSSLGHGTATNEKLFF
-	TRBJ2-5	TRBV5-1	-	TGCGCCAGCAGCTTGGCTGCCAGTCAAGAGACCCAGTACTTC	CASSLAASQETQYF
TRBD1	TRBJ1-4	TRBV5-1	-	TGCGCCAGCAGAGAAGGACAGGGCTTTGCAACTAATGAAAAACTGTTTTTT	CASREGQGFATNEKLFF
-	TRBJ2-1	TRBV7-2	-	TGTGCCAGCAGCCCCGAGGTCGTGAGGAATGAGCAGTTCTTC	CASSPEVVRNEQFF
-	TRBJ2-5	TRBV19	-	TGTGCCAGTAGTATATCGACCCAGGGAGGCCGGACCCAGTACTTC	CASSISTQGGRTQYF
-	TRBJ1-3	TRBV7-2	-	TGTGCCAGCAGCTTATACAGCAGCTCTGGAAACACCATATATTTT	CASSLYSSSGNTIYF